These 26 T cell receptor delta chains share one sample of origin, sequenced in a study of gamma-delta T cells after stem cell transplantation. With CATT, TCRdb re-called clones from the RT-PCR reads. Here the sample spans 2,600 or so delta-chain clones, around 3.1% being singletons. Source material: gamma-delta T cells. These receptors came from a human donor. It is not recorded whose cells these are; they may come from a transplant donor.

This clone was detected ten times or more. A much larger clone lies one base from this, so it may be a read error. Other DNA sequences in this sample translate to the same CDR3. CDR3 residues: CACDTLRTGGYLSDKLIF. CDR3 bases: TGTGCCTGTGACACCCTACGTACTGGAGGATACCTTTCCGATAAACTCATCTTT. The J gene is TRDJ1, the V gene TRDV2; possible D gene TRDD3, 6 bases. Germline-derived CDR1 and CDR2 are GEAIGNYY and EKD. The CDR3 runs 18 residues. The V and J ends lost 0 bases and 3 bases respectively, with 22 bases between them.

By sample fraction, this clone is medium-sized (0.01 to 0.1%). V usage is TRDV2 and J usage is TRDJ3; 7 nucleotides match TRDD3. Per germline, CDR1 GEAIGNYY and CDR2 EKD. V shed 0 bases and J 2 bases; nucleotides not matched to a gene: 12. This CDR3 region has 20 residues. Here the CDR3 reads CACDTGELGAHAWDTRQMFF. The CDR3 DNA reads as TGTGCCTGTGACACCGGGGAGCTGGGGGCTCACGCCTGGGACACCCGACAGATGTTTTTC.

This clone was seen more than once but under ten times. The TCRdb record carries a much larger clone's protein, which differs from this DNA's translation at residue 4; a read error is the likely cause, and the protein listed here is the DNA translation. V and J are TRDV2 and TRDJ1; 8 nucleotides align to TRDD3. This CDR3 region has 17 residues. Germline V gene data show CDR1 as GEAIGNYY and CDR2 as EKD. CDR3 nucleotides: TGTGCCTGTGGCACCCTCTCCGTGGGGGATGAAAACGATAAACTCATCTTT. Protein: CACGTLSVGDENDKLIF.

This clone was seen more than once but under ten times. A read error is likely here: a far larger clone is one base away. The same CDR3 also results from other DNA sequences found in this sample. The chain has TRDV2 and TRDJ1, with 9 nucleotides matching TRDD3. After removal of 0 bases from V and 2 bases from J, the junction contained 9 bases not matched to a gene. Germline assignment: CDR1 GEAIGNYY and CDR2 EKD. This CDR3 is 17 amino acids long. CDR3 in amino acids: CACDTVLGEQHTDKLIF. CDR3 DNA: TGTGCCTGTGACACCGTACTGGGGGAACAGCATACCGATAAACTCATCTTT.

For this clone: This DNA's translation differs at residue 5 from TCRdb's protein, which comes from a much larger clone; a read error is likely, and the protein shown is translated from the DNA. V and J are TRDV2 and TRDJ1; 9 bases are a match to TRDD3. Germline V CDR1 and CDR2: GEAIGNYY, EKD. V shed 3 bases, J shed 0 bases, and the junction held 10 bases outside the gene matches. The CDR3 is 17 amino acids. The CDR3 nucleotides read TGTGCCTGTGACGCCGTCGAAGCTGGGGGATACACCGATAAACTCATCTTT. It specifies CACDAVEAGGYTDKLIF.

This clone showed up just a few times. This sequence joins TRDV2 and TRDJ1, with 10 positions matching TRDD3. In germline, CDR1 is GEAIGNYY, CDR2 EKD. The junction had 6 bases not matched to a gene; V was cut back by 3 bases and J by 0 bases. The CDR3 totals 16 residues. The CDR3 DNA sequence: TGTGCCTGTGACTCGCTGGGGGATAACTACACCGATAAACTCATCTTT. Its translation: CACDSLGDNYTDKLIF.

On this clone: TCRdb's entry gives the protein of a much larger clone, which mismatches this DNA's translation at residue 11, likely from a read error; the protein reported here is translated from the DNA. The chain joins TRDV2 to TRDJ1; a possible D gene is TRDD3 (6 bases). Germline V gene data show CDR1 as GEAIGNYY and CDR2 as EKD. The CDR3 totals 18 residues. The germline V and J ends were trimmed by 0 bases and 7 bases, with 26 bases remaining between them. The CDR3: CACDTEFGLGTRGGKLIF. DNA of the CDR3: TGTGCCTGTGACACCGAGTTCGGTCTGGGGACACGAGGGGGTAAACTCATCTTT.

The rearrangement links TRDV2 to TRDJ1, with 8 bases matching TRDD3. Trimming cost V 3 bases and J 0 bases; bases outside gene matches: 23. From germline, CDR1 is GEAIGNYY and CDR2 EKD. The CDR3 runs to 21 residues. The CDR3 reads CACDPVQGLSGGTGHTDKLIF. The DNA of the CDR3 is TGTGCCTGTGACCCCGTCCAGGGCCTTTCTGGGGGAACGGGTCACACCGATAAACTCATCTTT.

This clone is labeled as medium-sized. The rearrangement uses TRDV3 and TRDJ2; 12 bases are a match to TRDD3. This CDR3 is built from 24 residues. Losses at the gene ends were 3 bases for V and 1 base for J; bases not matched to a gene: 30. Looked up from germline, CDR1 is TVYSNPD and CDR2 is GDNSRS (reference sequence). The CDR3 here is CALKTLLLDSLLGDTRSLTAQLFF. The CDR3 DNA reads as TGTGCCTTGAAAACCCTCCTTCTGGATTCCCTTCTGGGGGATACGCGAAGTTTGACAGCACAACTCTTCTTT.

This clone came up a few times. TCRdb lists the protein of a much larger clone for this DNA, which differs at residue 6, so this is likely a read error; the protein given here is translated from the DNA itself. This chain connects TRDV2 to TRDJ1; 12 nucleotides align to TRDD3. J was trimmed by 0 bases and V by 0 bases; bases with no gene match: 10. Germline-derived CDR1 and CDR2 are GEAIGNYY and EKD. This CDR3 region has 19 residues. The CDR3: CACDTTSLGDTEYTDKLIF. DNA for the CDR3: TGTGCCTGTGACACCACGAGTCTGGGGGATACGGAGTACACCGATAAACTCATCTTT.

Remarks on this clone: TCRdb's protein, taken from a much larger clone, differs from this DNA's translation at residue 10, likely owing to a read error; the protein displayed comes from the DNA. The chain uses TRDV2 and TRDJ1; 10 bases map to TRDD3. This CDR3 has 15 amino acids. Germline trimming cut 2 bases from V and 3 bases from J; bases unmatched to any gene: 5. In germline, CDR1 is GEAIGNYY, CDR2 EKD. CDR3 in amino acids: CACDNLGDNADKLIF. CDR3 coding DNA: TGTGCCTGTGACAATCTGGGGGATAACGCCGATAAACTCATCTTT.

This clone was detected a few times. TCRdb attributes to this sequence the protein of a much larger clone, which differs from the DNA translation at residue 9; a read error is likely, and the protein displayed is translated from the DNA. The J gene is TRDJ1, the V gene TRDV2, with TRDD3 identical over 12 bases. The ends lost 3 bases at V and 9 bases at J; junction bases unmatched: 19. Per the germline V gene, CDR1 is GEAIGNYY and CDR2 is EKD. CDR3 length: 18 amino acids. DNA of the CDR3: TGTGCCTGTGACCCCGTCCAGGGCCCTTCTGGGGGATACGCCGAACTCATCTTT. Translating it yields CACDPVQGPSGGYAELIF.

This clone occurred a few times. The chain carries TRDV1 and TRDJ1; 8 bases align to TRDD3. CDR3 size: 21 residues. Germline V lookup: CDR1 TSWWSYY, CDR2 QGS. Trimming removed 2 bases from V and 0 bases from J; junction bases left unmatched: 20. Here the CDR3 reads CALGEFPSVRTGGLHTDKLIF. The CDR3 bases are TGTGCTCTTGGGGAATTCCCCAGCGTCCGTACTGGGGGCTTACACACCGATAAACTCATCTTT.

By share, this clone counts as medium-sized. The chain joins TRDV2 to TRDJ1, with 9 bases fitting TRDD3. CDR1 is GEAIGNYY and CDR2 is EKD in the germline V gene. V lost 3 bases to trimming and J lost 0 bases; unmatched junction nucleotides: 13. This CDR3 is 18 amino acids long. The CDR3 is CACDDVEGIRKNTDKLIF. CDR3 DNA: TGTGCCTGTGACGACGTAGAGGGGATACGCAAGAACACCGATAAACTCATCTTT.

This clone was seen more than once but under ten times. This likely stems from a read error, as it lies one base from a far larger clone. At the DNA level, this CDR3 is encoded by other sequences in the same sample as well. V gene TRDV1 combines with J gene TRDJ1; TRDD3 agrees at 7 bases. This CDR3 is built from 20 residues. V dropped 6 bases and J dropped 0; count of bases not matched to a gene: 22. CDR1 and CDR2 from the germline V gene are TSWWSYY and QGS. In DNA form, the CDR3 reads TGTGCTCTTGGCTACCCATGGGGAGGATACGCCGAAGAGTACACCGATAAACTCATCTTT. It specifies CALGYPWGGYAEEYTDKLIF.

This clone occurred a few times. With a far larger clone one base away, a read error is the likely cause. The chain employs TRDV2 and TRDJ1; no reliable D call. V was pared by 3 bases and J by 0 bases, with 31 bases between. Looked up from germline, CDR1 is GEAIGNYY and CDR2 is EKD. CDR3 length: 21 amino acids. The CDR3 loop is CACDPLEMGHTRPQYTDKLIF. The CDR3 coding sequence is TGTGCCTGTGACCCCCTGGAGATGGGACATACTCGCCCCCAGTACACCGATAAACTCATCTTT.

In its sample, this clone was seen a few times. TCRdb pairs this DNA with a much larger clone's protein that differs at residue 12, likely a read error; the protein shown was translated from the DNA. This chain links TRDV2 with TRDJ1, with 7 bases identical to TRDD3. The CDR3 length is 17 residues. V trimming: 1 base; J trimming: 4 bases; junction bases outside the gene matches: 14. CDR1 is GEAIGNYY and CDR2 is EKD in the germline V gene. CDR3 region: CACDTMGAGGYIDKLIF. CDR3 nucleotides: TGTGCCTGTGACACGATGGGAGCTGGGGGCTACATCGATAAACTCATCTTT.

About this clone itself: This DNA's translation and the protein TCRdb lists, from a much larger clone, do not match at residue 9, likely due to a read error; the protein shown is translated from the DNA. V usage is TRDV2 and J usage is TRDJ1; D is perhaps TRDD3 (6 bases). Trimming removed 3 bases at V and 4 bases at J, with 23 bases between. Germline assignment: CDR1 GEAIGNYY and CDR2 EKD. CDR3 size: 17 residues. CDR3 region: CACDDIGGGPKGDKLIF. CDR3 coding DNA: TGTGCCTGTGACGACATTGGGGGGGGCCCTAAGGGCGATAAACTCATCTTT.

Regarding this clone: This may be a read error: a much more frequent sequence differs by one nucleotide. The same CDR3 arises from other DNA sequences in this sample as well. V gene TRDV1 combines with J gene TRDJ1, with D possibly matching TRDD3 (7 bases). The CDR3 runs 18 residues. Germline CDR1 and CDR2: TSWWSYY and QGS. The CDR3 spells CALGEGSYAPWGADKLIF. The CDR3, as DNA: TGTGCCCTTGGGGAAGGATCCTACGCGCCCTGGGGGGCCGATAAACTCATCTTT.

This clone occurred a few times. TCRdb assigns this DNA the protein of a much larger clone, which departs from its translation at residue 4; this likely reflects a read error, and the protein shown comes from translating the DNA. This chain joins TRDV2 and TRDJ1; the match to TRDD3 covers 8 bases. The CDR3 extends over 17 amino acids. The germline gives CDR1 GEAIGNYY, CDR2 EKD. The CDR3, as DNA: TGTGCCTGTGCCACCGTAGGTGGGGGATTAGACACCGATAAACTCATCTTT. As protein: CACATVGGGLDTDKLIF.

As for this clone: The TCRdb protein, from a much larger clone, departs from this DNA's translation at residue 14, likely by read error; the protein shown derives from the DNA. The V gene is TRDV2, the J gene TRDJ1; the match to TRDD3 covers 7 bases. The CDR3 covers 18 residues. Germline loops: CDR1 GEAIGNYY, CDR2 EKD. CDR3 DNA sequence: TGTGCCTGTGACACCGTAGCAACTGGGGACCCGTACACCGGTAAACTCATCTTT. Translating it yields CACDTVATGDPYTGKLIF.

A remark on this clone: The protein TCRdb lists belongs to a much larger clone and differs from this DNA's translation at residue 8, which points to a read error; the protein shown is made from the DNA. The rearrangement uses TRDV1 and TRDJ1, with 7 bases fitting TRDD3. The V gene end was trimmed by 6 bases and the J gene end by 0 bases; junction bases not matched to a gene: 22. The CDR3 is 20 residues long. Germline values: CDR1 TSWWSYY, CDR2 QGS. In DNA, the CDR3 is TGTGCTCTTGGCTATCCATGGGAAGGATACGCCGAAGAGTACACCGATAAACTCATCTTT. This gives the protein CALGYPWEGYAEEYTDKLIF.

This clone has more than one count but fewer than ten. TCRdb's listed protein matches a much larger clone and diverges from this DNA's translation at residue 11, likely through a read error; the protein shown comes from the DNA. This chain links TRDV2 with TRDJ1; the match to TRDD3 covers 13 bases. V gave up 0 bases and J gave up 1 base; unmatched junction bases: 4. Germline lookup yields CDR1 GEAIGNYY and CDR2 EKD. CDR3 length: 17 amino acids. The CDR3 sequence is CACDTLLGDTSTDKLIF. DNA of the CDR3: TGTGCCTGTGACACCTTACTGGGGGATACGAGCACCGATAAACTCATCTTT.

This clone showed up just a few times. This sequence is one base from a far larger clone and is likely a read error. Additional DNA sequences in this sample encode the identical CDR3. The genes are TRDV2 and TRDJ1; the match to TRDD3 covers 9 bases. Germline assignment: CDR1 GEAIGNYY and CDR2 EKD. V lost 2 bases to trimming and J lost 0 bases; unmatched junction nucleotides: 12. The CDR3 runs 18 residues. CDR3 sequence reads: CACDILLGDTTYTDKLIF. The DNA for the CDR3 is TGTGCCTGTGACATATTACTGGGGGACACGACGTACACCGATAAACTCATCTTT.

This clone is medium-sized within its sample. V gene TRDV2 combines with J gene TRDJ1; TRDD3 aligns across 9 bases. CDR1 is GEAIGNYY and CDR2 is EKD in the germline V gene. This CDR3 spans 18 amino acids. The trim removed 1 base at V and 0 bases at J, leaving 11 bases unmatched. The CDR3, as DNA: TGTGCCTGTGACACTTTACTGGGGGACCCCGAGTACACCGATAAACTCATCTTT. Translating gives CACDTLLGDPEYTDKLIF.

By frequency in the sample, this clone is medium-sized. The V call is TRDV2, the J call TRDJ1; 12 bases match TRDD3. V trimming: 0 bases; J trimming: 4 bases; junction bases outside the gene matches: 2. The length of the CDR3 is 15 residues. Germline V CDR1 and CDR2: GEAIGNYY, EKD. The CDR3 region has the DNA TGTGCCTGTGACACCCTGGGGGATACGGACGATAAACTCATCTTT. Its translation: CACDTLGDTDDKLIF.